The rows below give T cell receptor beta chains drawn from one sample of a study of T cells after yellow fever vaccination. TCRdb ran MiXCR on the 5' RACE reads and lists one entry per CDR3 protein. The sample yields hundreds of thousands of distinct CDR3 sequences, roughly an eighth seen once. The sequenced sample was PBMCs, obtained on the day of the yellow fever booster vaccination. The receptors were sampled from a young man who received the YFV17D yellow fever vaccine. CDR3s include the opening cysteine and the closing phenylalanine or tryptophan. A D gene is named only where the DNA matches it firmly. The size field is filled for only some rows; it gives once, few, many or a size class.

v_call	d_call	j_call	clone_size	cdr3_aa	cdr3_nt
TRBV12-3/TRBV12-4	TRBD2	TRBJ2-1	NA	CASNDRTSGYNEQFF	TGTGCCAGCAACGACCGGACTAGCGGATACAATGAGCAGTTCTTC
TRBV11-2	TRBD2	TRBJ2-1	few	CASSSFPGLAGDREQFF	TGTGCCAGCAGCTCGTTTCCGGGACTAGCGGGAGATAGGGAGCAGTTCTTC
TRBV20-1	NA	TRBJ1-5	many	CSASPLPGFSNQPQHF	TGCAGTGCTAGTCCACTTCCCGGATTTAGCAATCAGCCCCAGCATTTT
TRBV25-1	NA	TRBJ2-3	many	CASSPSEETDTQYF	TGTGCCAGCAGCCCTTCGGAGGAAACTGATACGCAGTATTTT
TRBV5-1	TRBD2	TRBJ2-3	NA	CASGPSGTSGRAPDTQYF	TGCGCCTCGGGGCCGTCCGGGACTAGCGGGAGAGCGCCAGATACGCAGTATTTT
TRBV28	TRBD1	TRBJ2-5	few	CASRATGGEETQYF	TGTGCCAGCAGGGCGACAGGGGGCGAAGAGACCCAGTACTTC
TRBV29-1	TRBD1	TRBJ2-7	few	CSVHPGQGAREQYF	TGCAGCGTCCATCCGGGACAGGGGGCGCGGGAGCAGTACTTC
TRBV12-3/TRBV12-4	TRBD1	TRBJ1-1	few	CASSLVSTGGYAFF	TGTGCCAGCAGTTTAGTGAGTACAGGGGGCTATGCTTTCTTT
TRBV28	TRBD1	TRBJ2-4	few	CASSQTGVSKNIQYF	TGTGCCAGCAGCCAAACAGGGGTATCCAAAAACATTCAGTACTTC
TRBV15	NA	TRBJ1-3	NA	CATSRDSFQYTIYF	TGTGCCACCAGCAGAGATTCGTTCCAGTACACCATATATTTT
TRBV29-1	NA	TRBJ2-6	NA	CSPGGYSGANVLTF	TGCAGTCCTGGGGGTTACTCTGGGGCCAACGTCCTGACTTTC
TRBV3-1	TRBD2	TRBJ2-7	NA	CASSQPGLAGGYEQYF	TGTGCCAGCAGTCAGCCAGGACTAGCGGGGGGCTACGAGCAGTACTTC
TRBV20-1	NA	TRBJ2-3	NA	CSAPGRTDTQYF	TGCAGTGCTCCGGGAAGAACAGATACGCAGTATTTT
TRBV20-1	NA	TRBJ1-4	NA	CSASPGAGKGEKLFF	TGCAGTGCTAGTCCCGGGGCAGGGAAGGGTGAAAAACTGTTTTTT
TRBV7-9	NA	TRBJ2-3	few	CASSLPGTTDTQYF	TGTGCCAGCAGCTTACCGGGAACCACAGATACGCAGTATTTT
TRBV7-3	TRBD1	TRBJ2-3	NA	CASSAGQGGSTDTQYF	TGTGCCAGCAGCGCGGGACAGGGGGGATCCACAGATACGCAGTATTTT
TRBV18	TRBD1	TRBJ2-7	NA	CASSPFTGGMYEQYF	TGTGCCAGCTCACCCTTTACAGGGGGCATGTACGAGCAGTACTTC
TRBV19	NA	TRBJ1-5	few	CASSIGRVGRGNQPQHF	TGTGCCAGTAGTATTGGGAGGGTTGGTCGGGGCAATCAGCCCCAGCATTTT
TRBV29-1	NA	TRBJ1-2	NA	CSVGERTPRGYGYTF	TGCAGCGTTGGCGAACGGACCCCCCGAGGCTATGGCTACACCTTC
TRBV6-1	NA	TRBJ2-4	NA	CASSVEGAKNIQYF	TGTGCCAGCAGCGTAGAGGGGGCCAAAAACATTCAGTACTTC
TRBV29-1	NA	TRBJ2-2	many	CSVGDFPGELFF	TGCAGCGTCGGGGACTTTCCCGGGGAGCTGTTTTTT
TRBV7-2	NA	TRBJ2-1	few	CASSWIQGPSEQFF	TGTGCCAGCAGCTGGATACAGGGACCCTCCGAGCAGTTCTTC
TRBV6-1	NA	TRBJ2-5	NA	CASSPQPYQETQYF	TGTGCCAGCAGCCCACAACCGTACCAAGAGACCCAGTACTTC
TRBV29-1	NA	TRBJ1-4	few	CSVAGGSTNEKLFF	TGCAGCGTTGCGGGGGGATCAACTAATGAAAAACTGTTTTTT
TRBV29-1	TRBD1	TRBJ2-7	few	CSVSDRVGEQYF	TGCAGCGTTTCCGACAGGGTGGGCGAGCAGTACTTC
TRBV5-4	NA	TRBJ2-7	NA	CASSSLPAASSYEQYF	TGTGCCAGCAGCTCCCTCCCAGCGGCCAGCTCCTACGAGCAGTACTTC
TRBV12-3/TRBV12-4	NA	TRBJ2-1	few	CASSLQGTSYNEQFF	TGTGCCAGCAGTTTGCAGGGGACCTCCTACAATGAGCAGTTCTTC
TRBV20-1	TRBD2	TRBJ2-1	NA	CCARELPGLAGNEQFF	TGCTGTGCTAGAGAGCTTCCGGGACTAGCGGGGAATGAGCAGTTCTTC
TRBV6-2/TRBV6-3	TRBD1	TRBJ1-2	NA	CASRTTGEYGYTF	TGTGCCAGCAGAACGACAGGGGAGTATGGCTACACCTTC
TRBV7-2	TRBD2	TRBJ2-1	few	CASSVKREVKFF	TGTGCCAGCAGCGTAAAGCGGGAGGTGAAGTTCTTC
TRBV19	NA	TRBJ2-7	few	CASSQSTVSSYEQYF	TGTGCCAGTAGCCAATCAACGGTTTCCTCCTACGAGCAGTACTTC
TRBV18	TRBD1	TRBJ2-5	NA	CASSPLKGTGQETQYF	TGTGCCAGCTCACCACTGAAGGGGACAGGCCAAGAGACCCAGTACTTC
TRBV5-1	NA	TRBJ2-3	NA	CASSLFVTDTQYF	TGCGCCAGCAGCTTGTTCGTCACAGATACGCAGTATTTT
TRBV9	NA	TRBJ2-7	many	CASSVGPEGYEQYF	TGTGCCAGCAGCGTAGGGCCAGAGGGCTACGAGCAGTACTTC
TRBV7-2	TRBD1	TRBJ1-2	NA	CASSNRQGYGYTF	TGTGCCAGCAGCAATAGACAGGGATATGGCTACACCTTC
TRBV9	TRBD2	TRBJ2-3	few	CASSVESGRVRSDTQYF	TGTGCCAGCAGCGTAGAAAGCGGGAGGGTTCGCTCAGATACGCAGTATTTT
TRBV27	NA	TRBJ2-2	many	CASRLRLLEVTGELFF	TGTGCCAGCAGATTGAGGTTACTAGAAGTCACCGGGGAGCTGTTTTTT
TRBV28	TRBD2	TRBJ2-1	few	CASRSLGLAGGWNEQFF	TGTGCCAGCAGATCGTTGGGACTAGCGGGAGGTTGGAATGAGCAGTTCTTC
TRBV18	NA	TRBJ1-5	few	CASSPLDSNQPQHF	TGTGCCAGCTCACCATTAGATAGCAATCAGCCCCAGCATTTT